This entry describes one T cell receptor beta chain. Produced via immunoSEQ multiplex PCR; TCRdb's table is partial and in-frame only. The table records 31,000 or so clones, roughly 90% of them present only once. The data belong to a study of blood T cell repertoires in COVID-19. The CDR3 runs 14 residues. The germline gives CDR1 LGHDT, CDR2 YNNKEL (reference sequence). V gave up 4 bases and J gave up 1 base; unmatched junction bases: 2. The chain uses TRBV3-1 (or the pseudogene TRBV3-2) and TRBJ2-3; 7 bases match TRBD1. The receptor was derived from a man aged 55 to 70 with active COVID-19. The material sequenced was peripheral blood. The CDR3 bases are TGTGCCAGCAGCCGAACAGGGGGCACAGATACGCAGTATTTT. Its protein is CASSRTGGTDTQYF.